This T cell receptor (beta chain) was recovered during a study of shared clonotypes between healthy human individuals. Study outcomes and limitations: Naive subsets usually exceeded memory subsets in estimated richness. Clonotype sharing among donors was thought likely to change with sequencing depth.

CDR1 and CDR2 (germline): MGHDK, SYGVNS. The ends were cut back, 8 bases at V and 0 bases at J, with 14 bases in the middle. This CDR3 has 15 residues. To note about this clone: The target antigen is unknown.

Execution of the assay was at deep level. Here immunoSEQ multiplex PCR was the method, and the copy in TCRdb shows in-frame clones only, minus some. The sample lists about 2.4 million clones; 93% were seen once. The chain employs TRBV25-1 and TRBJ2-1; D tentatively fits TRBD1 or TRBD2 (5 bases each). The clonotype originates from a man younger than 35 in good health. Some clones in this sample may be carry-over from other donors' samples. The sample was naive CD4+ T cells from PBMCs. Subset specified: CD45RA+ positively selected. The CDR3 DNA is TGTGCCAGCGAAGGGACGGGGAGCTCCTACAATGAGCAGTTCTTC. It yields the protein CASEGTGSSYNEQFF.